This T cell receptor (beta chain) was identified in a study of blood T cell repertoires in COVID-19. Study summary: Acute-phase and convalescent COVID-19 samples originated in the United States, Italy and Spain.

V dropped 2 bases and J dropped 5 bases, with 11 bases sitting between them. The CDR3 totals 14 residues. In germline, CDR1 is WSHSY, CDR2 SAAADI. The protocol was immunoSEQ multiplex PCR, while the TCRdb copy is restricted to in-frame clones and leaves out a portion. The sample contains hundreds of thousands of clones, approximately 90% of which appear only once. Sequencing was carried out using peripheral blood. The clonotype was recovered from a woman aged 50 to 60 with COVID-19, enrolled during active disease. The chain has TRBV10-2 and TRBJ2-3, with a possible D match to TRBD2 (6 bases). CDR3 DNA sequence: TGCGCCAGCAGTGAGGCCGGGGGTAGAGATACGCAGTATTTT. Its translation is CASSEAGGRDTQYF.